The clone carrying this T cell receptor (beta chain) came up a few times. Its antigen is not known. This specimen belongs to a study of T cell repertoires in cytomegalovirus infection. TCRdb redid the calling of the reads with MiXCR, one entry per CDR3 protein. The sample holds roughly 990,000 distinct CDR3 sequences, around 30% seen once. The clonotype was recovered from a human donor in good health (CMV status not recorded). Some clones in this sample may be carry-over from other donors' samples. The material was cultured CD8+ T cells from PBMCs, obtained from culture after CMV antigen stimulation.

CDR3 DNA: TGTGCCAGCAGCTTAGTAGTTAGCGTTTACTCCTACAATGAGCAGTTCTTC. Amino acids: CASSLVVSVYSYNEQFF. The chain joins TRBV7-9 to TRBJ2-1, with D tentatively TRBD2 (5 bases). This CDR3 spans 17 amino acids. V lost 1 base to trimming and J lost 0 bases, with 13 bases between them. The germline gives CDR1 SEHNR, CDR2 FQNEAQ (reference sequence).